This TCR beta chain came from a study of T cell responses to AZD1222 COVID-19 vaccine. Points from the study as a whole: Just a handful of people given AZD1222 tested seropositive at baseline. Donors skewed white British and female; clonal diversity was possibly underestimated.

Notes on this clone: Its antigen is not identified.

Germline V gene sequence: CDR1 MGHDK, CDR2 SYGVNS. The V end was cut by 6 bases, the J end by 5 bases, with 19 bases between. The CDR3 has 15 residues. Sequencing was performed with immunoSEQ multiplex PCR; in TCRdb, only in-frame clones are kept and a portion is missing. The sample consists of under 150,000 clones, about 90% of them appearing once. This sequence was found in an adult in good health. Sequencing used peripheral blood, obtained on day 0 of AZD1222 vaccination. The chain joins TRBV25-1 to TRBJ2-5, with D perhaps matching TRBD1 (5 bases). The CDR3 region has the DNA TGTGCCAGCAGCTTCTCCAGGGTCAGTGGGGAGACCCAGTACTTC. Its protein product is CASSFSRVSGETQYF.